The clone carrying this T cell receptor (beta chain) was counted between two and nine times. Antigen unknown. The CDR3 has 14 amino acids. V dropped 3 bases and J dropped 3 bases, with 11 bases sitting between them. Germline CDR1 SEHNR, CDR2 FQNEAQ (reference sequence). TCRdb independently ran MiXCR on the reads; one entry per CDR3 protein. Among 200,000 or so distinct CDR3 sequences, approximately 20% were seen once, and the ten largest hold approximately 3%. The entry originates in a study of T cell repertoires in cytomegalovirus infection. The study's findings and limits: Identification of carriers of CMV plus the relevant HLA was achieved through cumulative public TCR beta family frequency.

This receptor was identified in a human donor in good health (CMV status not recorded). Some clones in this sample may be carry-over from other donors' samples. Sample: PBMCs. This sequence joins TRBV7-9 and TRBJ1-1; D ambiguous. The CDR3 DNA is TGTGCCAGCAGCTTTTTTGGGTCAGACACTGAAGCTTTCTTT. Protein sequence: CASSFFGSDTEAFF.